Included here is one TCR beta chain sequence, with context. The table lists this clone with a count of one. Its antigen has not been determined. No much larger clonotype is one base removed from it; base qualities were not supplied. The source of the sample is a study of blood T cell repertoires in COVID-19 (TCRdb year 2020). Background on the whole study: The collaborator samples originated in the United States, Italy and Spain and spanned the acute and convalescent phases of COVID-19. The material from the prospective study consisted of cDNA or gDNA derived from T cells, B-cell-depleted T cells, or PBMCs. The dataset comprised deeply sampled blood TCRbeta repertoires from subjects exposed to, actively infected with, or recovered from COVID-19. The repertoires were released in a freely available public database meant as a resource for research on the immune response to SARS-CoV-2. The samples were drawn from two sources: the first 160 participants of the ongoing ImmuneRACE study, and some 1,300 subjects contributed by 6 global collaborators. Sample metadata almost always included a de-identified subject ID, COVID-19 status, age in years and sex. HLA class I and class II types, where available, came from metadata supplied by the sample provider rather than from assay-based typing. What the research found in general, with its limitations: The quantity of clinical and demographic metadata differed by source and by participant and was supplied without curation.

TCRbeta CDR3 regions were amplified from genomic DNA by means of the immunoSEQ Assay, a bias-controlled multiplex PCR. From the authors' description of their analysis: Nucleated cell counts per sample were estimated from amplification of reference gene primers within the assay. Sequence reads were collapsed and filtered to measure the absolute abundance of every unique TCRbeta CDR3 rearrangement. For each sample, productive Simpson clonality was calculated by taking the square root of Simpson's diversity index across productive rearrangements. TCRdb carries this immuneACCESS record with in-frame sequences only. Its versions omit some clonotypes, under half of them owing to an unresolved V gene in the studies checked, with the rest unexplained. The V and J calls and the clone size are those of that table, but D and trimming were determined from the DNA. The table for this sample lists over 100,000 clones; around 84% of them were counted only once. Roughly 29% of the sample comes from the top ten.

Whole blood was collected in K2EDTA tubes by collaborating institutions according to the institutions' own protocols. For TCRbeta analysis, collaborators shipped samples as frozen whole blood, isolated PBMCs, or DNA extracted from either of those sample types. Including cysteine and phenylalanine, the CDR3 has 16 amino acids. Left in the record is the CDR3 DNA by itself, 48 bases read in frame from the first base. The germline V gene encodes CDR1 MGHDK and CDR2 SYGVNS. The V end loses 2 bases and the J end loses 5 bases, and a stretch of 18 bases separates them. Sample: peripheral blood. The sequence came from a man in his fifties or sixties with acute or convalescent COVID-19. The V and J segments used are TRBV25-1 and TRBJ2-5, and perhaps TRBD2 as D gene, on 7 matching bases. The CDR3 protein: CASSETLLARGETQYF. Here is the DNA: TGTGCCAGCAGTGAAACTCTACTAGCGAGGGGGGAGACCCAGTACTTC.